This T cell receptor beta chain was observed in a study of vaccination and CD4 T cells after COVID-19. The overall study: The convalescents were made up of six males and four females, two of whom were Hispanic. The stimulus for the cells was overlapping spike peptides derived from SARS-CoV-2, HCoV-NL63, HCoV-OC43 and HCoV-229E. Control cultures received a CEFX pool, an HIV-1 Nef pool, or no peptide.

Remarks on this clonotype: The antigen remains unidentified.

Trimming took off 1 base at V and 4 bases at J, with 11 bases between the two ends. This CDR3 is 16 amino acids long. CDR1 and CDR2 from the germline V gene are MGHRA and YSYEKL. The treatment is: roughly ten-day PBMC culture with coronavirus spike peptide pools or control peptides (ViraFEST assay). Researchers used the Oncomine TCR Beta short-read assay to sequence DNA from cultured CD4+ T cells. Cultured CD4+ T cells were the source of extracted genomic DNA. A single record per CDR3 protein comes from TCRdb applying MiXCR to the PCR reads. Of 20,000 to 25,000 distinct CDR3 sequences listed, around 43% were seen once; the top ten hold approximately 12%.

The sequenced sample was CD4+ T cells from blood, cultured in vitro. The J gene is TRBJ1-6, the V gene TRBV4-1; no reliable D call. The TCR originated in a human donor who had recovered from COVID-19. The CDR3 nucleotides read TGCGCCAGCAGCCAAGGGGCGGGGATTTATAATTCACCCCTCCACTTT. Translation: CASSQGAGIYNSPLHF.